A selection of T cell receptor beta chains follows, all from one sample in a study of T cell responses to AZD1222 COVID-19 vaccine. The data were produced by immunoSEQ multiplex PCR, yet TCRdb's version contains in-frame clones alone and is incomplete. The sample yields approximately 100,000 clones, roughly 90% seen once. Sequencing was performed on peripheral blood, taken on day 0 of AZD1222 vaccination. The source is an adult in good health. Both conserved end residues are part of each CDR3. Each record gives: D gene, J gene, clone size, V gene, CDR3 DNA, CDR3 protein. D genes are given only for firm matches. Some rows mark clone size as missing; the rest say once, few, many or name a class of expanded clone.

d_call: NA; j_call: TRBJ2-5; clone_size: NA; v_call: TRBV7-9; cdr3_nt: TGTGCCAGCAGCTTAAACCCCCAAGAGACCCAGTACTTC; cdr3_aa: CASSLNPQETQYF
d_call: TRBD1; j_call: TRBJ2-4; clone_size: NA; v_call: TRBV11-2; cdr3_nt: TGTGCCAGCAGCTTAGTCGACAGGGGGATTCAGTACTTC; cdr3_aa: CASSLVDRGIQYF
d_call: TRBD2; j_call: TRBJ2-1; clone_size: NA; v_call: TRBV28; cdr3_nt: TGTGCCAGCAGTTTACCGGGAGGATATGAGCAGTTCTTC; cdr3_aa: CASSLPGGYEQFF
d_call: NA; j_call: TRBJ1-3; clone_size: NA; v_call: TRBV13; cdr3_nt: TGTGCCAGCAGCTCGACGGTTTTCTCTGGAAACACCATATATTTT; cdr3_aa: CASSSTVFSGNTIYF
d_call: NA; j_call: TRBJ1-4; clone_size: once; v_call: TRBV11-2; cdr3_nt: TGTGCCAGCAGCTTAGTGGGGGGCAGGGTTGAAAAACTGTTTTTT; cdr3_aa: CASSLVGGRVEKLFF
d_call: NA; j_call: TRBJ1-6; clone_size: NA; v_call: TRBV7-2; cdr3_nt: TGTGCCAGCAGCTTAGCCGGCAGTTTGGGTTCACCCCTCCACTTT; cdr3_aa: CASSLAGSLGSPLHF
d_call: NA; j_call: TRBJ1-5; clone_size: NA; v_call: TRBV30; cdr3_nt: TGTGCCTGGAGCCGAGGGGACAATCAGCCCCAGCATTTT; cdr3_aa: CAWSRGDNQPQHF
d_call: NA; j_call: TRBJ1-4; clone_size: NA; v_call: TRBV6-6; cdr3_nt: TGTGCCAGCACTCGAGCGGGACCCCGGGGCGAAAAACTGTTTTTT; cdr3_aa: CASTRAGPRGEKLFF
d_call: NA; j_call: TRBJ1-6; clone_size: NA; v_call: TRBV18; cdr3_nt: TGTGCCAGCTCACCCCCAGGTTCACCCCTCCACTTT; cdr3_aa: CASSPPGSPLHF
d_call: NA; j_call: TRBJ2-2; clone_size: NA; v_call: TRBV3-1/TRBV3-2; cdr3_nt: TGTGCCAGCAGCGAAGCGATTACCGGGGAGCTGTTTTTT; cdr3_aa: CASSEAITGELFF
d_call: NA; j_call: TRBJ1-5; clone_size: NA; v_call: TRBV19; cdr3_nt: TGTGCCAGTAGTAGATTACTCGGGGACAGCAATCAGCCCCAGCATTTT; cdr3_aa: CASSRLLGDSNQPQHF
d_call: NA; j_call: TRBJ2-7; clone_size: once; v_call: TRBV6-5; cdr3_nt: TGTGCCAGCAGTCCCCAGGGGGGCCACGAGCAGTACTTC; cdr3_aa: CASSPQGGHEQYF
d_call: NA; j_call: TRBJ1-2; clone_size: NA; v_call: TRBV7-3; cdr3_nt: TGTGCCAGCAGCTTAAATGTAGGGAACTATGGCTACACCTTC; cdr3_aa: CASSLNVGNYGYTF
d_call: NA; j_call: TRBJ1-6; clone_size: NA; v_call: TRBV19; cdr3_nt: TGTGCCAGTACTAGGACAGCGAATAATTCACCCCTCCACTTT; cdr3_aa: CASTRTANNSPLHF
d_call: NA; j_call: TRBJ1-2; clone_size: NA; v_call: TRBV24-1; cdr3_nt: TGTGCCACCAGTGATATGGGACGGAGCTATGGCTACACCTTC; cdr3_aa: CATSDMGRSYGYTF
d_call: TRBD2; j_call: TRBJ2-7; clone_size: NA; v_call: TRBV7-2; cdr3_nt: TGTGCCAGCAGCTTACTAGCGGGAGCCTCCTACGAGCAGTACTTC; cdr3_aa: CASSLLAGASYEQYF
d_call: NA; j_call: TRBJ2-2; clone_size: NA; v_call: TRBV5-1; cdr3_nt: TGCGCCAGCAGCTTGAGTAGGGACACCGGGGAGCTGTTTTTT; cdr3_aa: CASSLSRDTGELFF
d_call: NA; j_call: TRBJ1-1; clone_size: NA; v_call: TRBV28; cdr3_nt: TGTGCCAGCAGTGCAGGGAACCGGCGGGACACTGAAGCTTTCTTT; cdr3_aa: CASSAGNRRDTEAFF
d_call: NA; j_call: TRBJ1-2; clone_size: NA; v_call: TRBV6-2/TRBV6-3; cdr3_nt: TGTGCCAGCAGTTACGGGGCCAACTATGGCTACACCTTC; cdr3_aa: CASSYGANYGYTF
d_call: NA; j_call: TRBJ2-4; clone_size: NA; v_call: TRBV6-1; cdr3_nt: TGTGCCAGCAGTGAAAGGGCGTCCAAAAACATTCAGTACTTC; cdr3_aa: CASSERASKNIQYF
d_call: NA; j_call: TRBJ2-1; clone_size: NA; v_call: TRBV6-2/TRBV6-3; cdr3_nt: TGTGCCAGCAGTTACGGGGCGGTTTACAATGAGCAGTTCTTC; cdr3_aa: CASSYGAVYNEQFF
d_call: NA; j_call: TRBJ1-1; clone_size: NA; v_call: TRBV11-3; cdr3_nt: TGTGCCAGCAGCTCGCCGGGGCAGGACCTTGGGGCTTTCTTT; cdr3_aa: CASSSPGQDLGAFF
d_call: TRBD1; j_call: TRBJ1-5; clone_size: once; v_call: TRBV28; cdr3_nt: TGTGCCAGCAGTTCACAGGGGGTCCCCAATCAGCCCCAGCATTTT; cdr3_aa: CASSSQGVPNQPQHF
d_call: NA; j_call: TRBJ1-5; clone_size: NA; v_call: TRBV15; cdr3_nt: TGTGCCACCATGGACAGCTACAATCAGCCCCAGCATTTT; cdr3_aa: CATMDSYNQPQHF
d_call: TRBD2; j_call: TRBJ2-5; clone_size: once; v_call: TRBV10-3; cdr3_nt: TGTGCCATCAGCTGGACCGGGACTAGCCAAGAGACCCAGTACTTC; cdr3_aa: CAISWTGTSQETQYF
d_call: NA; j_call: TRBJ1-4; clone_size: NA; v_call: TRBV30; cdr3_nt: TGTGCCTGGAGTTCCCGTCCCCTGAGGGAAAAACTGTTTTTT; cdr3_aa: CAWSSRPLREKLFF
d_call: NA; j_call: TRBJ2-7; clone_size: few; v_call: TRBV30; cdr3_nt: TGTGCCTGGAGTGTAACGGACTCCTACGAGCAGTACTTC; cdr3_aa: CAWSVTDSYEQYF
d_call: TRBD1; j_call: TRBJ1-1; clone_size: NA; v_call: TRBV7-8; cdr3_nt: TGTGCCAGCAGCTTAGTCGCCGGACAGGGTTTAGGTGAAGCTTTCTTT; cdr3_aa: CASSLVAGQGLGEAFF
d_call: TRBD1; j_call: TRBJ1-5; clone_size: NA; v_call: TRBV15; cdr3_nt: TGTGCCACCAGCAGGGGGACAGCGGTTCAGCCCCAGCATTTT; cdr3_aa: CATSRGTAVQPQHF
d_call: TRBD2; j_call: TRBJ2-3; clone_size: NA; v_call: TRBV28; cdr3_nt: TGTGCCAGCAGTTTACTAGCGGGAGGGCCAACAGATACGCAGTATTTT; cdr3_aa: CASSLLAGGPTDTQYF
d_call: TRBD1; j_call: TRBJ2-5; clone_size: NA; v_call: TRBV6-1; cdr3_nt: TGTGCCAGCAGTGACCGGACAGGGAGCGTAGAGACCCAGTACTTC; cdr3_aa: CASSDRTGSVETQYF
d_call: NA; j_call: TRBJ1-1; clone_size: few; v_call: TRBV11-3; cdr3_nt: TGTGCCAGCAGCCGGACTAGGTCAGGCACTGAAGCTTTCTTT; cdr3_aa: CASSRTRSGTEAFF
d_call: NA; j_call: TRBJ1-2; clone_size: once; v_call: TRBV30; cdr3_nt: TGTGCCTGGAGGACCTACGGGGTCCATGGCTACACCTTC; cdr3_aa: CAWRTYGVHGYTF
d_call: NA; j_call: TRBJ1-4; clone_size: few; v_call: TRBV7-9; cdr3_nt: TGTGCCAGCAGCTTATCGTATGTAACCAGACTGTTTTTT; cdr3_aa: CASSLSYVTRLFF
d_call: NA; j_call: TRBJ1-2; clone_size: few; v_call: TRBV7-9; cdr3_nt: TGTGCCAGCAGCCCCGACAGTGGGGGTTTTGGCTACACCTTC; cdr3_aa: CASSPDSGGFGYTF
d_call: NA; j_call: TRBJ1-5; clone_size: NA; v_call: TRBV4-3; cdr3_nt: TGCGCCAGCAGCCAGGCCAGGAATCAGCCCCAGCATTTT; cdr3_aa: CASSQARNQPQHF
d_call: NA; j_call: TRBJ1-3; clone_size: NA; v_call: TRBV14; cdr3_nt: TGTGCCAGCAGCCAATCCGGAAACACCATATATTTT; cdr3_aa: CASSQSGNTIYF
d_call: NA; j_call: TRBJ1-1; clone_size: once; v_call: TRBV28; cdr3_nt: TGTGCCAGCAGTGCCGGGAACAGTGAAGCTTTCTTT; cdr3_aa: CASSAGNSEAFF
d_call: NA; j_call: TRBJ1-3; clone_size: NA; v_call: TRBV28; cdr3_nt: TGTGCCAGCAGTTTTTCCGGCTCTGGAAACACCATATATTTT; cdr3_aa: CASSFSGSGNTIYF
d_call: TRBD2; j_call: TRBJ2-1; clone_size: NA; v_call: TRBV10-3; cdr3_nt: TGTGCCTCGGGGGAGCGGGAGGCCTACAATGAGCAGTTCTTC; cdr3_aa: CASGEREAYNEQFF
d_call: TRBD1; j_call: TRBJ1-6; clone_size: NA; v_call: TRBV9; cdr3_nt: TGTGCCAGCAGCTCCTCAACAGGGGGTCAGCGGTCACCCCTCCACTTT; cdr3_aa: CASSSSTGGQRSPLHF
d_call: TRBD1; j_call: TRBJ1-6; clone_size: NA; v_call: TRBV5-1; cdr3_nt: TGCGCCAGCAGGTCCGGGACAGCGAATTCACCCCTCCACTTT; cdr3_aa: CASRSGTANSPLHF
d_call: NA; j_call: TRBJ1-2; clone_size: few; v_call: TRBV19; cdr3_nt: TGTGCCAGTCATGATTCGGGGCAGGTCGGAGGAAGCGGTGGCTACACCTTC; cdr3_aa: CASHDSGQVGGSGGYTF
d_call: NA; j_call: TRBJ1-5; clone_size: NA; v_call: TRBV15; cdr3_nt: TGTGCCACCAGCAGAGAGGGACTGATAAATCAGCCCCAGCATTTT; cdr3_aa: CATSREGLINQPQHF
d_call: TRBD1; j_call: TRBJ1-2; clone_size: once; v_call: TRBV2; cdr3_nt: TGTGCCACGGGACAGGGGCGACTCTATGGCTACACCTTC; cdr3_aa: CATGQGRLYGYTF
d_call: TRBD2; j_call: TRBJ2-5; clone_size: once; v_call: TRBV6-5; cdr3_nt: TGTGCCAGCAGTTACTCCGGCACGGGGGGGACCCAGTACTTC; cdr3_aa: CASSYSGTGGTQYF
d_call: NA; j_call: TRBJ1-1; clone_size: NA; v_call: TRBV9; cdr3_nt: TGTGCCAGCAGCATTGGTGAGGGCATGAACACTGAAGCTTTCTTT; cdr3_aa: CASSIGEGMNTEAFF
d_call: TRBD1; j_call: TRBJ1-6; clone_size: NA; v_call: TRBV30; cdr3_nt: TGTGCCTGGAGCCCGGGACAGGGCCCATCACCCCTCCACTTT; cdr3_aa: CAWSPGQGPSPLHF